Detailed here is one T cell receptor (beta chain). The antigen is unknown. A much larger clone lies one base from this, so it may be a read error. Clinical Activity Scores of at least 3, NOSPECS grades of at least 4 and durations under 3 months characterized ophthalmopathy patients. PBMCs were derived from about 10 ml fresh peripheral blood. The data stem from a study of T cells in Graves' hyperthyroidism and ophthalmopathy. About the study: Peripheral blood collection took place at initial diagnosis, before any treatment. Findings of the study overall: The blood repertoire included most of the expanded thyroid clonotypes above 0.001.

Researchers took RNA transcripts and amplified the TCR beta CDR3 regions from them. HTBI primers were used for first-round RT-PCR of the TCR CDR3. MiXCR was run by TCRdb on the multiplex PCR reads, yielding one entry per CDR3 protein. The repertoire holds hundreds of thousands of distinct CDR3 sequences, with about a fifth as singletons. The CDR3 length is 17 residues. Germline V CDR1 and CDR2: ENHRY, SYGVKD. The source is a man aged 25 to 40 with Graves' ophthalmopathy. Sequencing was done on a sample of blood. The chain recombines TRBV10-3 with TRBJ2-1; 10 positions match TRBD2. CDR3 DNA: TGTGCCATCAGTAACCCTAGCGGGGGCAGCTCCTACAATGAGCAGTCCTTC. Amino acids: CAISNPSGGSSYNEQSF.